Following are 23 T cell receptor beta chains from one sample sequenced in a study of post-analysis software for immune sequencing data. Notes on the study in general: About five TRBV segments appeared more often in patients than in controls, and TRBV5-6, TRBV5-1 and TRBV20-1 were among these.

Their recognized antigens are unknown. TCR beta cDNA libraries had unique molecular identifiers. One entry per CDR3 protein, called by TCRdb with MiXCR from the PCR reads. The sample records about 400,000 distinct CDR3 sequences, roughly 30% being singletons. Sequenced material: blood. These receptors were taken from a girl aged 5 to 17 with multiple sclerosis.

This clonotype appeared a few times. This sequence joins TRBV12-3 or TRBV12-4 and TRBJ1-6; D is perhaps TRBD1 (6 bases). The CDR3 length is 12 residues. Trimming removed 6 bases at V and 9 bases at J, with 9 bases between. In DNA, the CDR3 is TGTGCCAGCAGCCAGGGGTTTTCACCCCTCCACTTT. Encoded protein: CASSQGFSPLHF.

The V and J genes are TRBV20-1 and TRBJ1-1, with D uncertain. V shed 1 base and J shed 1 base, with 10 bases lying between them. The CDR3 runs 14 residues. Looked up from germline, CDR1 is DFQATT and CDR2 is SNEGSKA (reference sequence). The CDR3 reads CSARAETRNTEAFF. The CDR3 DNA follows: TGCAGTGCTAGAGCGGAAACAAGGAACACTGAAGCTTTCTTT.

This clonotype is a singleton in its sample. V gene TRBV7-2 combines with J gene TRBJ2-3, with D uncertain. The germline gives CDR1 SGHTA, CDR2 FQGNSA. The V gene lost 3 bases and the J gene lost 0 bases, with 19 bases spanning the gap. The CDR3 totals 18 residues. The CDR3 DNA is TGTGCCAGCAGCTTTTGGGTCGTGCGACTCACTAGCACAGATACGCAGTATTTT. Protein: CASSFWVVRLTSTDTQYF.

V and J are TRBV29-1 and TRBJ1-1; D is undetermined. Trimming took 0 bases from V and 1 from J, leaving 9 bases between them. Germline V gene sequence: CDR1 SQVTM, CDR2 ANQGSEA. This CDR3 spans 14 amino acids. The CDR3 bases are TGCAGCGTTGAAGATCAGAACAGGAACACTGAAGCTTTCTTT. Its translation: CSVEDQNRNTEAFF.

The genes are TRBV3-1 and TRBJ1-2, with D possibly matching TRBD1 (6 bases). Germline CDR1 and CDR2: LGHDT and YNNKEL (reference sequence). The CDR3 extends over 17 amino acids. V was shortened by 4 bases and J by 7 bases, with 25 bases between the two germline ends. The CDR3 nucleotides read TGTGCCAGCAGCCCGACCATGGACAGCAGTGCCGGCGGTGGCTACACCTTC. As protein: CASSPTMDSSAGGGYTF. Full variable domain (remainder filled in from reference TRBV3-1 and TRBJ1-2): DTAVSQTPKYLVTQMGNDKSIKCEQNLGHDTMYWYKQDSKKFLKIMFSYNNKELIINETVPNRFSPKSPDKAHLNLHINSLELGDSAVYFCASSPTMDSSAGGGYTFGSGTRLTVV.

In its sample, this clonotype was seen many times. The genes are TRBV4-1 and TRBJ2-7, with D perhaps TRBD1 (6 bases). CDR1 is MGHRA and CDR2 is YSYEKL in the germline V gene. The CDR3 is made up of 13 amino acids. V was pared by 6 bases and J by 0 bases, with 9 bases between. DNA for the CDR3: TGCGCCAGCAGGATGACAGGCTCCTACGAGCAGTACTTC. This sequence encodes CASRMTGSYEQYF.

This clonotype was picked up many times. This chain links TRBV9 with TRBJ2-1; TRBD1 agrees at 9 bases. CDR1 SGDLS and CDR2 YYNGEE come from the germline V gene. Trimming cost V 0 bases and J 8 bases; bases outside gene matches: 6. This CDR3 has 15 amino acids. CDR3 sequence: CASSVETGGWYEQFF. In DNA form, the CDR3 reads TGTGCCAGCAGCGTAGAAACAGGGGGCTGGTATGAGCAGTTCTTC.

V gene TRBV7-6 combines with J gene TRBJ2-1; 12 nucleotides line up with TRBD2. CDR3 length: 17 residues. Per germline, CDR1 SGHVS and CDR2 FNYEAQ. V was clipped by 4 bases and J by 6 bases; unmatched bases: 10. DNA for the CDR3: TGTGCCAGCAGCTGGGGACTAGCGGGTCCCCTGCCCAATGAGCAGTTCTTC. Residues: CASSWGLAGPLPNEQFF.

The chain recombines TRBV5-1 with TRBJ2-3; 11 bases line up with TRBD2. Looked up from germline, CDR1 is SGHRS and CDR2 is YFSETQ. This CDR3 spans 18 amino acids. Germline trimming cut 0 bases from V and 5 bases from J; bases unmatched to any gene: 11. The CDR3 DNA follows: TGCGCCAGCAGCTTGGAAACTTATGGGACTAGCGGAGGAGATACGCAGTATTTT. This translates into CASSLETYGTSGGDTQYF.

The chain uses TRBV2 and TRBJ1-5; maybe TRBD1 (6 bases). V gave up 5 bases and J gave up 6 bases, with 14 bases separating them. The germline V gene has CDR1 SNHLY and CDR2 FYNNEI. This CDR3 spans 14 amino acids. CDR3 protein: CASSTGSGGQPQHF. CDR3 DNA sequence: TGTGCCAGCAGTACAGGGAGTGGGGGTCAGCCCCAGCATTTT.

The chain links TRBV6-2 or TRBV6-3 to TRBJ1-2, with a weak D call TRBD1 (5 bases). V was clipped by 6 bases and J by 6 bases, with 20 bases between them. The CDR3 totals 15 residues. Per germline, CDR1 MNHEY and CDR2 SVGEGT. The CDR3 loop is CASRLYLQGSDGYTF. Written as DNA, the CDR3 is TGTGCCAGCAGACTTTACCTCCAGGGATCCGATGGCTACACCTTC.

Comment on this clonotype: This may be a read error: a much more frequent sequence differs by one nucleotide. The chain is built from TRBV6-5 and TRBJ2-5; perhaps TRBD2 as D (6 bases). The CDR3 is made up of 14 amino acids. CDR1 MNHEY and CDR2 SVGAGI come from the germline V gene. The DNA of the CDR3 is TGTGCCAGCAGTCCCGGCGGGCGGGGAGAGGCCCAGTACTTC. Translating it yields CASSPGGRGEAQYF.

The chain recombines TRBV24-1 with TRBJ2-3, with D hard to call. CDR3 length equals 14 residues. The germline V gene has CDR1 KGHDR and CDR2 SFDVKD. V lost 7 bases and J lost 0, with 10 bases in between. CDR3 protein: CATSLPGSTDTQYF. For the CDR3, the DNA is TGTGCCACCAGCCTGCCCGGGAGCACAGATACGCAGTATTTT.

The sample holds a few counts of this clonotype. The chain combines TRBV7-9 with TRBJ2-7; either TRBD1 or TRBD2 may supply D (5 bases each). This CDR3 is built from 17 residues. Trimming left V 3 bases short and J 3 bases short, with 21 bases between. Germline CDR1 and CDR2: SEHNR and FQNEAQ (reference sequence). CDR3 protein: CASSLGWFGTDLYEQYF. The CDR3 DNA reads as TGTGCCAGCAGCTTGGGATGGTTCGGGACGGACCTCTACGAGCAGTACTTC.

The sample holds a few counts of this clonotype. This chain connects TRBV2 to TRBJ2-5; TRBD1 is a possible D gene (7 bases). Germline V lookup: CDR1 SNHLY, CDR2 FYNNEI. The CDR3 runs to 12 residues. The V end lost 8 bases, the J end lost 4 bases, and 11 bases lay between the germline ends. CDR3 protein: CASRQGGETQYF. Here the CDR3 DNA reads TGTGCCAGCCGACAGGGAGGAGAGACCCAGTACTTC. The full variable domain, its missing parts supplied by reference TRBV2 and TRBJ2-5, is EPEVTQTPSHQVTQMGQEVILRCVPISNHLYFYWYRQILGQKVEFLVSFYNNEISEKSEIFDDQFSVERPDGSNFTLKIRSTKLEDSAMYFCASRQGGETQYFGPGTRLLVL.

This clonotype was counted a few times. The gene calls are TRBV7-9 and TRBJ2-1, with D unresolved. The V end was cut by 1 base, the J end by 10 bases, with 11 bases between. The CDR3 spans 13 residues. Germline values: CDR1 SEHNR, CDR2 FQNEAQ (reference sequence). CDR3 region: CASSLEVSEEQFF. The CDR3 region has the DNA TGTGCCAGCAGCTTAGAGGTTTCAGAAGAGCAGTTCTTC.

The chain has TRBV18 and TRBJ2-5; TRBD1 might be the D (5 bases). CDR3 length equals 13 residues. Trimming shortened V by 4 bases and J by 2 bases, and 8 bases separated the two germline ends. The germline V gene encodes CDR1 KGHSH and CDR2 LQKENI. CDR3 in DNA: TGTGCCAGCTCACAGGGGTCACAAGAGACCCAGTACTTC. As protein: CASSQGSQETQYF.

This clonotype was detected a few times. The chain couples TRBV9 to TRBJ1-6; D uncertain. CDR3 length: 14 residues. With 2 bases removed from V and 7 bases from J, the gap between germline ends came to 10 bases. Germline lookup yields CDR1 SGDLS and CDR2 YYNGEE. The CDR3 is CASSVEPENSPLHF. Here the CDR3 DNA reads TGTGCCAGCAGCGTGGAGCCTGAGAATTCACCCCTCCACTTT.

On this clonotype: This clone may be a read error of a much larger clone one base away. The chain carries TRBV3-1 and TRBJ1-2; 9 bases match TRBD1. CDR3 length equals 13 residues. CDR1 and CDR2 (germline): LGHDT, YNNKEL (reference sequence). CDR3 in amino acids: CVSSQTGGYGYTF. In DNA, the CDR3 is TGTGTCAGCAGCCAGACAGGGGGCTATGGCTACACCTTC. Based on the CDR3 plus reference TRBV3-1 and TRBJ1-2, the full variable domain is DTAVSQTPKYLVTQMGNDKSIKCEQNLGHDTMYWYKQDSKKFLKIMFSYNNKELIINETVPNRFSPKSPDKAHLNLHINSLELGDSAVYFCVSSQTGGYGYTFGSGTRLTVV.

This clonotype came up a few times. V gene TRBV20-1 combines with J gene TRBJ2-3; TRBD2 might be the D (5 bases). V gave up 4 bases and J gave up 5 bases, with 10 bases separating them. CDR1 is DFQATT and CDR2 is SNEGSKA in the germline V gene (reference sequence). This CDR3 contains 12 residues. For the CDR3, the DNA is TGCAGTGCTAAAAGAGAGGGAGATACGCAGTATTTT. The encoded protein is CSAKREGDTQYF.

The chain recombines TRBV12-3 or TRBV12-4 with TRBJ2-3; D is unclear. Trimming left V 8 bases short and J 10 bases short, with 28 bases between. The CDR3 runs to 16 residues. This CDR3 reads CASSLRSPSTARAQYF. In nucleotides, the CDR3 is TGTGCCAGCTCCCTGAGGTCCCCCAGCACCGCACGGGCGCAGTATTTT.

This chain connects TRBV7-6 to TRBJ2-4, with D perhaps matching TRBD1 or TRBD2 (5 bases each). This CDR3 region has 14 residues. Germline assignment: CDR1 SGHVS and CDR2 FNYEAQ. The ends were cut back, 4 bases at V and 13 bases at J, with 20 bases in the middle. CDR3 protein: CASSSGTAAFKQYF. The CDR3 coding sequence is TGTGCCAGCAGCTCCGGGACCGCAGCCTTTAAGCAGTACTTC.

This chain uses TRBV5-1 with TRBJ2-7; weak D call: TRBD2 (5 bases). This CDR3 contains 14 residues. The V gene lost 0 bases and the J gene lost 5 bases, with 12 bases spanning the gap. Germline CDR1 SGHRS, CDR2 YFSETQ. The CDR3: CASSLDNPSNEQYF. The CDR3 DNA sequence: TGCGCCAGCAGCTTGGATAACCCTAGCAACGAGCAGTACTTC.